This is a list of T cell receptor beta chains from one sample in a study of shared clonotypes between healthy human individuals. Only in-frame clones appear in the TCRdb table, and some are missing; sequencing was by immunoSEQ multiplex PCR. The table shows over 2 million clones, with roughly 96% occurring only once. The sequenced material came from naive CD4+ T cells sorted from blood. These receptors were obtained from a young man in good health. Both conserved end residues are part of each CDR3. The D gene is left open where the match is weak. Size is stated for part of the rows, as once, few or many counts, or as a class when the clone is expanded.

TRBD1 TRBJ2-7 once TRBV6-6 CASSRAGQGVPEQYF TGTGCCAGCAGTCGGGCCGGACAGGGAGTTCCCGAGCAGTACTTC
- TRBJ2-7 - TRBV29-1 CSVGTETDEQYF TGCAGCGTTGGGACAGAGACAGACGAGCAGTACTTC
TRBD1 TRBJ1-2 once TRBV7-3 CASSPGGQGDRYGYTF TGTGCCAGCAGCCCGGGCGGACAGGGGGATCGGTATGGCTACACCTTC
- TRBJ1-1 - TRBV2 CATKRARVETEAFF TGTGCCACTAAACGAGCCAGGGTAGAGACTGAAGCTTTCTTT
- TRBJ2-7 - TRBV30 CAWSGQGTAIYEQYF TGTGCCTGGAGTGGTCAGGGGACGGCCATATACGAGCAGTACTTC
- TRBJ2-5 - TRBV5-6 CASSLEGPGWKTQYF TGTGCCAGCAGCTTGGAAGGTCCGGGATGGAAGACCCAGTACTTC
- TRBJ2-1 - TRBV30 CAWGQTYNEQFF TGTGCCTGGGGACAGACCTACAATGAGCAGTTCTTC
- TRBJ2-1 - TRBV6-4 CASSEGLASYNEQFF TGTGCCAGCAGTGAAGGTCTAGCCAGCTACAATGAGCAGTTCTTC
- TRBJ1-2 once TRBV10-3 CAISEGTGETYGYTF TGTGCCATCAGTGAGGGTACCGGAGAGACCTATGGCTACACCTTC
- TRBJ2-5 - TRBV7-9 CASSKVETQYF TGTGCCAGCAGCAAAGTAGAGACCCAGTACTTC
TRBD2 TRBJ2-1 - TRBV30 CAWSVGGGAREQFF TGTGCCTGGAGTGTAGGCGGGGGGGCCCGTGAGCAGTTCTTC
TRBD2 TRBJ2-2 - TRBV7-9 CASKFGTSGNTGELFF TGTGCCAGCAAGTTCGGGACTAGCGGTAACACCGGGGAGCTGTTTTTT
TRBD1 TRBJ2-5 - TRBV6-5 CASSQQQGSETQYF TGTGCCAGCAGTCAACAACAGGGGTCGGAGACCCAGTACTTC
- TRBJ1-6 once TRBV10-2 CASSESKGTPLHF TGCGCCAGCAGTGAGTCGAAGGGAACCCCCCTCCACTTT
- TRBJ2-2 - TRBV4-1 CASSQVAGPRTGELFF TGCGCCAGCAGCCAAGTAGCTGGTCCTCGAACCGGGGAGCTGTTTTTT
- TRBJ1-4 few TRBV28 CASNSGSGGAWEKLFF TGTGCCAGCAATTCGGGGTCTGGGGGCGCTTGGGAAAAACTGTTTTTT
- TRBJ2-3 - TRBV5-1 CASSLPSNTDTQYF TGCGCCAGCAGCTTGCCTAGTAACACAGATACGCAGTATTTT
TRBD1 TRBJ2-7 - TRBV29-1 CSVGQTYEQYF TGCAGCGTGGGACAGACCTACGAGCAGTACTTC
- TRBJ2-7 - TRBV9 CASSPWKSSYEQYF TGTGCCAGCAGCCCCTGGAAAAGTTCCTACGAGCAGTACTTC
- TRBJ2-7 - TRBV6-6 CASSSYGPGNTYEQYF TGTGCCAGCAGTTCATACGGTCCAGGAAATACCTACGAGCAGTACTTC
TRBD1 TRBJ1-1 - TRBV29-1 CSVSQGDTEAFF TGCAGCGTTTCACAGGGGGACACTGAAGCTTTCTTT
- TRBJ1-4 - TRBV13 CASSLGTLSGPGTNEKLFF TGTGCCAGCAGCTTAGGAACATTAAGCGGGCCAGGGACTAATGAAAAACTGTTTTTT
TRBD2 TRBJ2-3 - TRBV5-1 CASSTTSGPDTQYF TGCGCCAGCAGCACGACTAGCGGCCCAGATACGCAGTATTTT
TRBD1 TRBJ1-2 - TRBV5-1 CASSLPDRVGYTF TGCGCCAGCAGCTTGCCGGACAGGGTTGGCTACACCTTC
- TRBJ1-5 - TRBV30 CAWSQGRVNQPQHF TGTGCCTGGAGCCAGGGACGGGTTAATCAGCCCCAGCATTTT
- TRBJ2-2 - TRBV18 CASSPITGTGELFF TGTGCCAGCTCACCAATCACGGGTACCGGGGAGCTGTTTTTT
- TRBJ1-5 - TRBV18 CASSPWEAQQPQHF TGTGCCAGCTCACCATGGGAGGCACAGCAGCCCCAGCATTTT
- TRBJ1-1 - TRBV6-1 CASSEGQVNTEAFF TGTGCCAGCAGTGAAGGGCAGGTGAACACTGAAGCTTTCTTT
TRBD2 TRBJ2-5 - TRBV2 CASLLTLASQETQYF TGTGCCAGCCTTCTTACACTAGCGTCCCAAGAGACCCAGTACTTC
TRBD1 TRBJ1-1 - TRBV5-1 CASSSGQGGEAFF TGCGCCAGCAGCTCGGGACAGGGAGGGGAAGCTTTCTTT
- TRBJ2-5 - TRBV5-8 CASSYQSETQYF TGTGCCAGCAGCTACCAATCGGAGACCCAGTACTTC
- TRBJ1-5 - TRBV18 CASSPVSNQPQHF TGTGCCAGCTCACCCGTTAGCAATCAGCCCCAGCATTTT
TRBD1 TRBJ2-7 - TRBV5-1 CASSKDRGYEQYF TGCGCCAGCAGTAAGGACAGGGGATACGAGCAGTACTTC
TRBD1 TRBJ1-1 - TRBV30 CAWSRQGGTEAFF TGTGCCTGGAGCCGACAGGGAGGGACTGAAGCTTTCTTT
TRBD2 TRBJ2-1 once TRBV7-6 CASSVRTSFSDEQFF TGTGCCAGCAGCGTTCGGACTAGCTTTAGCGATGAGCAGTTCTTC
- TRBJ1-2 - TRBV18 CASSPNPDINYGYTF TGTGCCAGCTCCCCGAACCCCGACATTAACTATGGCTACACCTTC